These T cell receptor beta chains were read from a single sample in a study of blood T cell repertoires in COVID-19. The assay was immunoSEQ multiplex PCR, and TCRdb's table has in-frame clones only and misses some. The sample contains around 280,000 clones, around 85% of which appear only once. Sequencing used peripheral blood. These receptors all come from a woman in her forties or fifties with active or convalescent COVID-19. Both conserved end residues are part of each CDR3. D genes are given only for firm matches. The size field is filled for only some rows; it gives once, few, many or a size class.

length: 17; size: .; V: TRBV3-1/TRBV3-2; J: TRBJ2-1; D: TRBD2; CDR3: CASSPKSTRGTYNEQFF; DNA: TGTGCCAGCAGCCCCAAGTCGACGCGGGGGACCTACAATGAGCAGTTCTTC
length: 15; size: .; V: TRBV19; J: TRBJ2-1; D: .; CDR3: CASRALQAGADEQFF; DNA: TGTGCCAGCCGGGCCCTCCAAGCAGGGGCCGATGAGCAGTTCTTC
length: 14; size: .; V: TRBV3-1/TRBV3-2; J: TRBJ2-2; D: .; CDR3: CASSHEVRTGELFF; DNA: TGTGCCAGCAGCCATGAGGTCCGCACCGGGGAGCTGTTTTTT
length: 19; size: .; V: TRBV28; J: TRBJ2-2; D: TRBD2; CDR3: CASSYRGIKAGGGFGELFF; DNA: TGTGCCAGCAGCTACCGTGGGATTAAAGCGGGAGGAGGCTTCGGGGAGCTGTTTTTT
length: 14; size: .; V: TRBV9; J: TRBJ2-7; D: TRBD1; CDR3: CASSPTGGNGEQYF; DNA: TGTGCCAGCAGCCCCACAGGGGGCAATGGCGAGCAGTACTTC
length: 18; size: .; V: TRBV5-5; J: TRBJ2-2; D: TRBD2; CDR3: CASSDEGLAVLITGELFF; DNA: TGTGCCAGCAGCGATGAAGGACTAGCGGTCCTCATAACCGGGGAGCTGTTTTTT
length: 16; size: .; V: TRBV3-1/TRBV3-2; J: TRBJ1-1; D: .; CDR3: CASRPGVGTIHTEAFF; DNA: TGTGCCAGCAGACCCGGAGTCGGGACAATCCACACTGAAGCTTTCTTT
length: 14; size: once; V: TRBV28; J: TRBJ1-2; D: TRBD1; CDR3: CASRRQGQYYGYTF; DNA: TGTGCCAGCAGGAGACAGGGACAGTACTATGGCTACACCTTC
length: 14; size: many; V: TRBV11-1; J: TRBJ1-6; D: .; CDR3: CASSLRGYNSPLHF; DNA: TGTGCCAGCAGCCTGCGGGGGTATAATTCACCCCTCCACTTT
length: 15; size: .; V: TRBV4-2; J: TRBJ1-6; D: .; CDR3: CASSVTGDYNSPLHF; DNA: TGTGCCAGCAGCGTGACAGGAGACTATAATTCACCCCTCCACTTT
length: 15; size: .; V: TRBV19; J: TRBJ1-2; D: TRBD1; CDR3: CASSIIGQGISGYTF; DNA: TGTGCCAGTAGTATAATTGGACAGGGGATTTCTGGCTACACCTTC
length: 15; size: .; V: TRBV18; J: TRBJ1-3; D: TRBD1; CDR3: CASSYEQGVGNTIYF; DNA: TGTGCCAGCTCATACGAGCAGGGGGTTGGAAACACCATATATTTT
length: 15; size: once; V: TRBV5-4; J: TRBJ1-4; D: TRBD1; CDR3: CASSLGGQGSEKLFF; DNA: TGTGCCAGCAGCTTGGGGGGACAGGGCTCTGAAAAACTGTTTTTT
length: 14; size: .; V: TRBV6-5; J: TRBJ2-1; D: .; CDR3: CASSLAISYNEQFF; DNA: TGTGCCAGCAGTTTAGCGATTTCCTACAATGAGCAGTTCTTC
length: 16; size: .; V: TRBV18; J: TRBJ2-1; D: TRBD2; CDR3: CASSPTLAGTYNEQFF; DNA: TGTGCCAGCTCACCGACCCTAGCGGGAACTTACAATGAGCAGTTCTTC
length: 14; size: few; V: TRBV10-3; J: TRBJ2-5; D: .; CDR3: CAISNGLGQETQYF; DNA: TGTGCCATCAGTAACGGACTGGGTCAAGAGACCCAGTACTTC
length: 17; size: .; V: TRBV5-4; J: TRBJ2-1; D: .; CDR3: CASSNGDSASSYNEQFF; DNA: TGTGCCAGCAGCAACGGAGATAGCGCGAGCTCCTACAATGAGCAGTTCTTC
length: 13; size: .; V: TRBV2; J: TRBJ1-4; D: .; CDR3: CASLQARGEKLFF; DNA: TGTGCCAGCCTCCAGGCCCGCGGGGAAAAACTGTTTTTT
length: 15; size: .; V: TRBV2; J: TRBJ1-1; D: .; CDR3: CASSEERGVNTEAFF; DNA: TGTGCCAGCAGTGAAGAAAGGGGCGTAAACACTGAAGCTTTCTTT
length: 18; size: .; V: TRBV28; J: TRBJ1-2; D: TRBD1; CDR3: CASSYSLGVQGANYGYTF; DNA: TGTGCCAGCAGTTACAGTTTGGGGGTACAGGGGGCCAACTATGGCTACACCTTC
length: 20; size: .; V: TRBV27; J: TRBJ2-7; D: TRBD2; CDR3: CASSRLQSLLAGGERDEQYF; DNA: TGTGCCAGCAGTCGACTTCAGAGCCTACTAGCGGGAGGAGAAAGGGACGAGCAGTACTTC
length: 18; size: .; V: TRBV11-2; J: TRBJ2-1; D: TRBD2; CDR3: CASSLLRLTSGRRGEQFF; DNA: TGTGCCAGCAGCCTACTTCGGTTGACTAGCGGGAGGCGGGGTGAGCAGTTCTTC
length: 14; size: .; V: TRBV2; J: TRBJ1-1; D: TRBD1; CDR3: CASSLTGAGTEAFF; DNA: TGTGCCAGCAGTTTGACAGGGGCGGGTACTGAAGCTTTCTTT
length: 14; size: .; V: TRBV25-1; J: TRBJ2-1; D: .; CDR3: CASSITGANNEQFF; DNA: TGTGCCAGCAGCATAACAGGAGCCAACAATGAGCAGTTCTTC
length: 12; size: many; V: TRBV30; J: TRBJ1-1; D: .; CDR3: CAWRTDDTEAFF; DNA: TGTGCCTGGAGGACAGACGACACTGAAGCTTTCTTT
length: 16; size: .; V: TRBV6-1; J: TRBJ2-7; D: .; CDR3: CASSEGQEGVWYEQYF; DNA: TGTGCCAGCAGTGAAGGTCAGGAAGGCGTTTGGTACGAGCAGTACTTC